One sample yielded the 31 T cell receptor beta chains listed below, sequenced in a study of tumor and adjacent non-tumor tissue in lung cancer. TCRbeta libraries were built with three rounds of nested PCR, modified from ARM-PCR. TCRdb reprocessed the multiplex PCR reads with MiXCR, giving one entry per CDR3 protein. The repertoire holds 40,000 to 50,000 distinct CDR3 sequences, 64% seen once, with 30% in the top ten. RNA was extracted from bulk tissue without any cell sorting. More than 3 cm separated this lung sample from the edge of the tumor. Material: distant non-tumor lung tissue. These receptors all stem from an older woman with non-small cell lung cancer.

The chain carries TRBV12-3 or TRBV12-4 and TRBJ2-3; 7 positions agree with TRBD1. Trimming cost V 2 bases and J 6 bases; bases outside gene matches: 8. The CDR3 contains 15 residues. CDR3 DNA: TGTGCCAGCAGTTTATGGCTAGGGGGCGAGGATACGCAGTATTTT. Translation: CASSLWLGGEDTQYF.

With respect to this clonotype: Compared with germline, one end of the junction differs, possibly owing to a read error. This chain links TRBV29-1 with TRBJ1-1; 9 bases are a match to TRBD1. This CDR3 comprises 13 residues. Germline CDR1 reads SQVTM; CDR2 reads ANQGSEA. CDR3 region: CGDTGQGYTEAFF. The CDR3 DNA reads as TGCGGCGACACGGGACAGGGTTACACTGAGGCTTTCTTT.

As for this clonotype: One junction end does not reproduce the germline sequence, and a read error may be involved. The gene calls are TRBV11-2 and TRBJ2-1; 9 positions agree with TRBD2. The CDR3 is 15 amino acids. Germline V gene lookup returns CDR1 SGHAT and CDR2 FQNNGV. CDR3 sequence reads: CASSPLAGPSNGQFF. For the CDR3, the DNA is TGTGCTAGCAGCCCGCTAGCGGGGCCATCCAATGGGCAGTTTTTC.

V and J are TRBV7-8 and TRBJ2-1, with D possibly TRBD1 on 5 matching bases. The J call may be mistaken, given a closer DNA end match to TRBJ2-7. CDR1 is SGHVS and CDR2 is FQNEAQ in the germline V gene. CDR3 length: 15 amino acids. The CDR3 spells CASSLGLQVPNEQYF. The CDR3 coding sequence is TGTGCCAGCAGCTTAGGTCTACAGGTACCCAATGAGCAGTACTTC.

Comment on this clonotype: Being one base from a much bigger clone, this may be a read error. The chain carries TRBV7-9 and TRBJ2-3, with a weak D call TRBD1 (6 bases). CDR1 is SEHNR, CDR2 FQNEAQ, per germline (reference sequence). The CDR3 is 15 amino acids. CDR3 residues: CASRLAQGSSDTQYF. CDR3 DNA: TGTGCCAGCAGGTTAGCGCAGGGGTCCTCAGATACGCAGTATTTT. The variable domain in full, completed from reference TRBV7-9 and TRBJ2-3, reads DTGVSQNPRHKITKRGQNVTFRCDPISEHNRLYWYRQTLGQGPEFLTYFQNEAQLEKSRLLSDRFSAERPKGSFSTLEIQRTEQGDSAMYLCASRLAQGSSDTQYFGPGTRLTVL.

Points on this clonotype: Compared with germline, one end of the junction differs, possibly owing to a read error. The rearrangement uses TRBV6-1 and TRBJ1-4, with 7 nucleotides matching TRBD1. The CDR3 is 16 residues long. Germline assignment: CDR1 MNHNS and CDR2 SASEGT. CDR3 bases: TGTGCCAGCAGGCCTCGGACAGGCCCAACTTATGAAAAACTGTCTTTT. It specifies CASRPRTGPTYEKLSF.

V usage is TRBV20-1 and J usage is TRBJ2-3; 7 positions agree with TRBD2. Per the germline V gene, CDR1 is DFQATT and CDR2 is SNEGSKA (reference sequence). This CDR3 comprises 15 residues. The V segment lost 0 bases and the J segment 6 bases; nucleotides outside the gene matches: 9. The CDR3 reads CSARDVGGSPDTQYF. The CDR3 DNA reads as TGCAGTGCTAGAGATGTGGGGGGGAGCCCCGATACGCAGTATTTT.

Worth noting for this clonotype: This may arise from a read error, as a much more abundant clone is one base away. The chain is built from TRBV5-1 and TRBJ2-5; D is uncertain. This CDR3 region has 13 residues. In germline, CDR1 is SGHRS, CDR2 YFSETQ. CDR3 in amino acids: CASNLESSSTQYF. Here the CDR3 DNA reads TGCGCCAGCAACTTGGAGTCTTCGTCGACCCAGTACTTC.

Note on this clonotype: The CDR3 does not close with the conserved phenylalanine or tryptophan, likely indicating a read error. The gene calls are TRBV7-9 and TRBJ2-7; 8 bases are a match to TRBD1. The CDR3 has 15 amino acids. The germline CDR1 and CDR2 sequences are SEHNR and FQNEAQ (reference sequence). Here the CDR3 reads CASSNDRGKAYEQYL. CDR3 in DNA: TGTGCTAGCAGCAACGACAGGGGCAAGGCGTACGAGCAGTACCTC.

As for this clonotype: One end of the junction is discordant with germline, which a read error may explain. This chain joins TRBV20-1 and TRBJ1-5; D perhaps matches TRBD1 (5 bases). Germline lookup yields CDR1 DFQATT and CDR2 SNEGSKA (reference sequence). This CDR3 is built from 15 residues. The chain's CDR3 is CSARDGHTSNQLQHF. The DNA for the CDR3 is TGCAGTGCTCGAGACGGACATACTAGCAATCAGCTCCAGCATTTT.

V is TRBV29-1 and J is TRBJ1-2; D is perhaps TRBD1 (6 bases). From germline, CDR1 is SQVTM and CDR2 ANQGSEA. Trimming pared 7 bases from V and 6 bases from J, leaving 18 bases between. The CDR3 has 13 amino acids. Here the CDR3 reads CSAGHPDGDGYTF. The DNA for the CDR3 is TGCAGCGCGGGACATCCGGATGGGGATGGCTACACCTTC. The complete variable domain, with remaining parts taken from reference TRBV29-1 and TRBJ1-2, reads SAVISQKPSRDICQRGTSLTIQCQVDSQVTMMFWYRQQPGQSLTLIATANQGSEATYESGFVIDKFPISRPNLTFSTLTVSNMSPEDSSIYLCSAGHPDGDGYTFGSGTRLTVV.

About this clonotype: A junction boundary mismatches the germline segment, possibly from a read error. This chain joins TRBV11-2 and TRBJ2-2; D perhaps matches TRBD2 (7 bases). Germline loops: CDR1 SGHAT, CDR2 FQNNGV. This CDR3 region has 15 residues. The CDR3 DNA reads as TGTGCCAGCAGCTTAGTTAGGGGGGGCATCGGGGAGCGGTTTTTT. Translating gives CASSLVRGGIGERFF.

A word on this clonotype: Since a much larger clone is just one base distant, this may be a read error. The gene calls are TRBV20-1 and TRBJ2-1; 13 bases fit TRBD2. CDR1 and CDR2 from the germline V gene are DFQATT and SNEGSKA (reference sequence). The CDR3 loop spans 14 amino acids. In nucleotides, the CDR3 is TGCAGTGCTGGGACTAGCGGGGTATACAATGAGAAGTTCTTC. This encodes CSAGTSGVYNEKFF.

The table lists this clonotype with many counts. This rearrangement joins TRBV11-2 to TRBJ2-1, with 7 bases identical to TRBD1. The V and J ends lost 7 bases and 2 bases, in that order; junction bases with no gene match: 8. There are 15 residues in the CDR3. CDR1 SGHAT and CDR2 FQNNGV come from the germline V gene. DNA for the CDR3: TGTGCCAGCAACTGGGACAGATCAGCCTACAATGAGCAGTTCTTC. This sequence encodes CASNWDRSAYNEQFF.

This clonotype has ten or more counts. The chain combines TRBV5-5 with TRBJ2-5; D is unresolved. Trimming pared 1 base from V and 3 bases from J, leaving 13 bases between. Germline lookup yields CDR1 SGHKS and CDR2 YYEKEE (reference sequence). The CDR3 is 15 amino acids. The CDR3 is CASSLKSGIEETQYF. The CDR3 bases are TGTGCCAGCAGCTTGAAGTCCGGAATAGAAGAGACCCAGTACTTC.

The chain combines TRBV30 with TRBJ2-1, with 12 bases fitting TRBD2. Per the germline V gene, CDR1 is GTSNPN and CDR2 is SVGIG (reference sequence). CDR3 size: 13 residues. The V segment lost 5 bases and the J segment 7 bases; nucleotides outside the gene matches: 3. CDR3 sequence reads: CAWGLAGWNEQFF. CDR3 DNA: TGTGCCTGGGGACTAGCGGGATGGAATGAGCAGTTCTTC.

Points on this clonotype: A read error may produce the germline difference seen at one junction end. CDR3 sequence reads: CVISVNSESINNEQFF. The CDR3 DNA reads as TGTGTCATCAGTGTTAATAGCGAGAGCATCAACAATGAGCAGTTCTTC. The V call is TRBV10-3, the J call TRBJ2-1; D might be TRBD2 (5 bases). CDR3 length equals 16 residues. Germline V gene lookup returns CDR1 ENHRY and CDR2 SYGVKD.

This clonotype has a handful of counts. A much larger clone sits a single nucleotide away, making a read error possible. This chain links TRBV7-8 with TRBJ1-2; tentative D call: TRBD1 (6 bases). Trimming removed 4 bases at V and 0 bases at J, with 12 bases between. CDR1 is SGHVS, CDR2 FQNEAQ, per germline. The CDR3 is 15 residues long. For the CDR3, the DNA is TGTGCCAGCAGCTCCCGGGACAACACTAACTATGGCTACACCTTC. This translates into CASSSRDNTNYGYTF. The full variable domain, in which reference TRBV7-8 and TRBJ1-2 provide the parts outside the CDR3, is GAGVSQSPRYKVAKRGQDVALRCDPISGHVSLFWYQQALGQGPEFLTYFQNEAQLDKSGLPSDRFFAERPEGSVSTLKIQRTQQEDSAVYLCASSSRDNTNYGYTFGSGTRLTVV.

Of note for this clonotype: The junction departs from germline at one end; a sequencing error may be responsible. CDR3 protein: CASNYSYRSSQETQYF. CDR3 nucleotides: TGTGCCAGCAATTACTCGTATAGGTCAAGCCAAGAGACCCAGTACTTC. The chain joins TRBV6-5 to TRBJ2-5; D not certain. The CDR3 runs 16 residues. The germline gives CDR1 MNHEY, CDR2 SVGAGI.

A remark on this clonotype: This may arise from a read error, as a much more abundant clone is one base away. The genes are TRBV5-1 and TRBJ2-5, with TRBD1 matching over 7 bases. This CDR3 is 15 amino acids long. CDR1 and CDR2 (germline): SGHRS, YFSETQ. The CDR3 nucleotides are TGCGCCAGCGGCTTGGCCACGAGAGGGGGCGAGACCCAGTACTTC. This encodes CASGLATRGGETQYF.

This clonotype was observed once. This CDR3 fails to terminate in the conserved phenylalanine or tryptophan, so it likely reflects a read error. V and J are TRBV28 and TRBJ2-7; D not certain. The CDR3 is 13 amino acids. The germline V and J ends were trimmed by 7 bases and 2 bases, with 12 bases remaining between them. Germline V lookup: CDR1 MDHEN, CDR2 SYDVKM. The CDR3 DNA is TGTGCCAGCACTTTTGGCTTAACCTACGAGCAGTACCTC. Encoded protein: CASTFGLTYEQYL.

The rearrangement uses TRBV10-1 and TRBJ2-1; TRBD2 aligns across 8 bases. The CDR3 length is 16 residues. Germline loops: CDR1 WNHNN, CDR2 SYGVQD (reference sequence). V lost 3 bases to trimming and J lost 8 bases; unmatched junction nucleotides: 12. DNA for the CDR3: TGCGCCAGCAGTGATCCGACTAGCGAGAGGGCATATGAGCAGTTCTTC. Translating it yields CASSDPTSERAYEQFF.

V and J are TRBV29-1 and TRBJ2-5; D uncertain. Germline V gene sequence: CDR1 SQVTM, CDR2 ANQGSEA. This CDR3 region has 11 residues. The CDR3 sequence is CSCGIGATQYF. As DNA, the CDR3 is TGCAGTTGTGGGATCGGTGCGACCCAGTACTTC.

This clonotype occurred many times. The V call is TRBV27, the J call TRBJ2-7; 15 bases line up with TRBD2. The germline CDR1 and CDR2 sequences are MNHEY and SMNVEV (reference sequence). V was pared by 4 bases and J by 7 bases, with 11 bases of the junction left unmatched. The CDR3 contains 17 residues. CDR3 sequence reads: CASSSGTSGRLGGEQYF. CDR3 nucleotides: TGTGCCAGCAGTTCCGGGACTAGCGGGAGGTTGGGCGGGGAGCAGTACTTC.

This clonotype was seen ten or more times. The CDR3 sequence is CASSLMDRAYEQFF. Here the CDR3 DNA reads TGTGCCAGCAGCTTGATGGACAGGGCATACGAGCAGTTCTTC. This rearrangement joins TRBV5-6 to TRBJ2-1; 8 bases align to TRBD1. The CDR3 has 14 amino acids. V lost 1 base to trimming and J lost 10 bases; unmatched junction nucleotides: 7. Germline V gene data show CDR1 as SGHDT and CDR2 as YYEEEE. Drawing the rest from reference TRBV5-6 and TRBJ2-1, the complete variable domain is DAGVTQSPTHLIKTRGQQVTLRCSPKSGHDTVSWYQQALGQGPQFIFQYYEEEERQRGNFPDRFSGHQFPNYSSELNVNALLLGDSALYLCASSLMDRAYEQFFGPGTRLTVL.

Remarks on this clonotype: One end of the junction varies from germline; a read error may be responsible. The chain has TRBV5-5 and TRBJ1-1; no clear D gene. The germline V gene has CDR1 SGHKS and CDR2 YYEKEE (reference sequence). This CDR3 contains 13 residues. The CDR3 loop is CASTLLGDTEGFF. The CDR3 nucleotides read TGTGCCAGCACCCTACTAGGAGACACCGAAGGTTTCTTT.

There are many counts of this clonotype. V usage is TRBV20-1 and J usage is TRBJ2-1, with no clear D. V was cut by 0 bases and J by 10 bases, with 13 bases left in between. The CDR3 is made up of 13 amino acids. Per germline, CDR1 DFQATT and CDR2 SNEGSKA (reference sequence). The CDR3 bases are TGCAGTGCTAGAGATCGCAGTCCGGGCGAGCAGTTCTTC. It specifies CSARDRSPGEQFF.

The rearrangement links TRBV28 to TRBJ1-3; D is ambiguous. Germline CDR1 reads MDHEN; CDR2 reads SYDVKM. The CDR3 sequence is 19 residues long. V dropped 4 bases and J dropped 4 bases, with 26 bases sitting between them. The chain's CDR3 is CASSSVGARDPDLGNTIYF. The CDR3 nucleotides read TGTGCCAGCAGTTCAGTTGGCGCCCGGGATCCGGACCTAGGAAACACCATATATTTT.

The V call is TRBV20-1, the J call TRBJ2-7, with D perhaps matching TRBD2 (5 bases). The CDR3 is 18 amino acids. CDR1 and CDR2 (germline): DFQATT, SNEGSKA (reference sequence). Deletions cut 0 bases from V and 7 bases from J, with 28 bases between. This CDR3 is CSARDPMVASTRALEQYF. CDR3 in DNA: TGCAGTGCTAGAGATCCCATGGTAGCCAGCACGAGGGCCCTGGAGCAGTACTTC.

By proportion, this clonotype is medium-sized. The chain employs TRBV29-1 and TRBJ2-7; D is undetermined. Trimming pared 0 bases from V and 4 bases from J, leaving 4 bases between. Germline CDR1 and CDR2: SQVTM and ANQGSEA. The CDR3 is made up of 11 amino acids. This chain's CDR3 is CSVEDSYEQYF. The CDR3 DNA follows: TGCAGCGTTGAAGATTCTTACGAGCAGTACTTC.

As regards this clonotype: The junction differs from germline at one of its ends, possibly a read error. This rearrangement joins TRBV19 to TRBJ2-2; D call uncertain. CDR3 length: 13 amino acids. The germline V gene has CDR1 LNHDA and CDR2 SQIVND (reference sequence). CDR3 coding DNA: TGTGCCATTAGTGGTCGCAGCACCGGGGAGCTGTTTTTT. This encodes CAISGRSTGELFF.